Only a few counts were recorded for the clone carrying this TCR beta chain. Its antigen remains unidentified. It was with 60 Vbeta and 13 Jbeta primers that the PCR ran. Some clones are missing from TCRdb's copy, which holds only in-frame ones; the method was immunoSEQ multiplex PCR. In the table there are some 130,000 clones, roughly 75% of which are singletons. These data are taken from a study of cytomegalovirus exposure and HLA in healthy donors. Study findings and constraints: Most TCR sequences showed up rarely, but some public TCRs showed up in many donors.

The sequencing input was PBMCs. The receptor was isolated from a man aged 25-45 years in good health.

The CDR3, as DNA: TGTGCCAGCAGCTTTCTCGGTCCCTCCTACGAGCAGTACTTC. It yields the protein CASSFLGPSYEQYF. The J gene is TRBJ2-7, the V gene TRBV5-6; D remains unclear. The CDR3 loop spans 14 amino acids. Germline CDR1 is SGHDT and CDR2 is YYEEEE. Trimming shortened V by 2 bases and J by 0 bases, and 9 bases separated the two germline ends. The variable domain in full, completed from reference TRBV5-6 and TRBJ2-7, reads DAGVTQSPTHLIKTRGQQVTLRCSPKSGHDTVSWYQQALGQGPQFIFQYYEEEERQRGNFPDRFSGHQFPNYSSELNVNALLLGDSALYLCASSFLGPSYEQYFGPGTRLTVT.